Listed below are T cell receptor beta chains from one sample, sequenced in a study of OX40 agonist ivuxolimab in advanced cancers. The data were produced by immunoSEQ multiplex PCR, yet TCRdb's version contains in-frame clones alone and is incomplete. The repertoire holds around 82,000 clones, with around 90% as singletons. Sequences were derived from CD4+ or CD8+ T cells sorted from blood, sampled in a trial of the OX40 agonist ivuxolimab. The receptors derive from an adult with an advanced solid tumor such as melanoma, head and neck, liver or kidney cancer. The CDR3 runs from the conserved cysteine through the conserved F or W. D genes are given only for firm matches. Clone sizes are given selectively: once, few, many, or a class where the clone is expanded.

d_gene	j_gene	v_gene	abundance	CDR3aa	CDR3nt
TRBD1	TRBJ1-4	TRBV7-2	.	CASRSFWDSDEKLFF	TGTGCCAGCAGATCCTTTTGGGACAGCGATGAAAAACTGTTTTTT
TRBD2	TRBJ2-5	TRBV5-1	.	CASSPSGTSGQETQYF	TGCGCCAGCAGCCCCTCCGGGACTAGCGGCCAAGAGACCCAGTACTTC
TRBD2	TRBJ2-1	TRBV7-3	.	CASSRNRDYDNEQFF	TGTGCCAGCAGTCGCAACCGGGACTACGACAATGAGCAGTTCTTC
TRBD1	TRBJ2-7	TRBV4-1	many	CASSQNPGTGGSYEQYF	TGCGCCAGCAGCCAAAACCCCGGGACAGGGGGCTCCTACGAGCAGTACTTC
.	TRBJ2-2	TRBV2	.	CASSRGGELFF	TGTGCCAGCAGTCGGGGCGGGGAGCTGTTTTTT
.	TRBJ1-4	TRBV5-1	.	CASSLGPAQPNEKLFF	TGCGCCAGCAGCTTGGGACCGGCACAGCCTAATGAAAAACTGTTTTTT
.	TRBJ1-1	TRBV14	.	CASSQAVNTEAFF	TGTGCCAGCAGCCAAGCAGTGAACACTGAAGCTTTCTTT
TRBD2	TRBJ2-3	TRBV19	.	CASSPLATDTQYF	TGTGCCAGTAGCCCACTAGCGACAGATACGCAGTATTTT
TRBD1	TRBJ2-3	TRBV9	.	CASSVVAWGQGADTQYF	TGTGCCAGCAGCGTAGTAGCGTGGGGACAGGGGGCAGATACGCAGTATTTT
.	TRBJ2-3	TRBV6-5	.	CASSQGTSTDTQYF	TGTGCCAGCAGTCAAGGGACTAGCACAGATACGCAGTATTTT
.	TRBJ1-5	TRBV7-2	.	CASSLVGSSNQPQHF	TGTGCCAGCAGCTTAGTAGGGAGCAGCAATCAGCCCCAGCATTTT
.	TRBJ2-2	TRBV18	.	CASSPPPGELFF	TGTGCCAGCTCACCACCGCCCGGGGAGCTGTTTTTT
.	TRBJ2-1	TRBV10-3	.	CAISELSPPGSEQFF	TGTGCCATCAGTGAGTTGAGTCCCCCCGGCAGTGAGCAGTTCTTC
TRBD1	TRBJ2-1	TRBV4-1	.	CASSQAGDRARDEQFF	TGCGCCAGCAGCCAAGCCGGGGACAGGGCCCGCGATGAGCAGTTCTTC
.	TRBJ1-1	TRBV27	.	CASSGLNTEAFF	TGTGCCAGCAGTGGATTGAACACTGAAGCTTTCTTT
TRBD1	TRBJ2-1	TRBV30	.	CAWRRGQSYNEQFF	TGTGCCTGGAGGAGGGGACAGTCCTACAATGAGCAGTTCTTC
TRBD1	TRBJ2-7	TRBV27	.	CASSLDRRYEQYF	TGTGCCAGCAGCCTGGACAGGCGGTACGAGCAGTACTTC
TRBD1	TRBJ1-1	TRBV19	.	CASSIGQGVTEAFF	TGTGCCAGTAGTATAGGACAGGGGGTCACTGAAGCTTTCTTT
.	TRBJ2-1	TRBV9	.	CASSVDIRNHEQFF	TGTGCCAGCAGCGTAGATATCAGGAATCATGAGCAGTTCTTC
.	TRBJ2-3	TRBV10-3	once	CAISDRTLSTDTQYF	TGTGCCATCAGTGACAGGACACTGAGCACAGATACGCAGTATTTT
.	TRBJ1-4	TRBV27	.	CASSYGGRGEKLFF	TGTGCCAGCAGTTATGGGGGGCGGGGTGAAAAACTGTTTTTT
TRBD2	TRBJ2-2	TRBV9	.	CASSGPGTSNTGELFF	TGTGCCAGCAGCGGTCCCGGGACTAGCAACACCGGGGAGCTGTTTTTT
.	TRBJ2-5	TRBV7-9	.	CASSLLTGSETQYF	TGTGCCAGCAGCTTACTTACGGGATCGGAGACCCAGTACTTC
.	TRBJ1-2	TRBV2	.	CASSEEEGYGYTF	TGTGCCAGCAGTGAAGAGGAGGGCTACGGCTACACCTTC
.	TRBJ1-4	TRBV28	.	CASSFLGGVNEKLFF	TGTGCCAGCAGTTTTCTGGGGGGTGTTAATGAAAAACTGTTTTTT
TRBD1	TRBJ2-7	TRBV5-8	once	CASSLGTGTLSYEQYF	TGTGCCAGCAGCTTAGGGACAGGCACCCTCTCCTACGAGCAGTACTTC
.	TRBJ2-7	TRBV27	.	CASSPNSYEQYF	TGTGCCAGCAGCCCGAACTCCTACGAGCAGTACTTC
.	TRBJ1-4	TRBV11-2	few	CASSFWAQFGEKLFF	TGTGCCAGCAGCTTTTGGGCCCAATTTGGTGAAAAACTGTTTTTT
.	TRBJ2-3	TRBV4-2	.	CASSQGADTQYF	TGTGCCAGCAGCCAAGGGGCAGATACGCAGTATTTT
TRBD1	TRBJ2-7	TRBV6-1	few	CASRDRGRSYEQYF	TGTGCCAGCAGGGACAGGGGACGTTCCTACGAGCAGTACTTC
.	TRBJ2-3	TRBV5-1	.	CASSQRQVLSTDTQYF	TGCGCCAGCAGCCAAAGACAGGTACTCAGCACAGATACGCAGTATTTT
TRBD2	TRBJ2-3	TRBV7-3	once	CASRLAGNTDTQYF	TGTGCCAGCAGGCTAGCGGGGAATACAGATACGCAGTATTTT
.	TRBJ2-1	TRBV9	.	CASSVGSWTTYNEQFF	TGTGCCAGCAGCGTAGGGTCATGGACGACTTACAATGAGCAGTTCTTC
.	TRBJ2-7	TRBV28	.	CASSLRGYSYEQYF	TGTGCCAGCAGTTTACGGGGGTACTCCTACGAGCAGTACTTC
TRBD1	TRBJ1-5	TRBV6-1	.	CASRIGTGGNQPQHF	TGTGCCAGCAGAATAGGGACAGGGGGCAATCAGCCCCAGCATTTT
TRBD1	TRBJ2-7	TRBV19	.	CATSPADRPNEQYF	TGTGCCACCAGCCCCGCGGACAGGCCAAACGAGCAGTACTTC
.	TRBJ2-3	TRBV28	.	CASSLWEDTQYF	TGTGCCAGCAGTTTGTGGGAGGATACGCAGTATTTT
.	TRBJ1-2	TRBV5-6	.	CASSPGDYGYTF	TGTGCCAGCAGCCCGGGAGACTATGGCTACACCTTC
TRBD2	TRBJ2-1	TRBV5-1	.	CASTLAGGGYNEQFF	TGCGCCAGCACCCTAGCGGGAGGGGGGTACAATGAGCAGTTCTTC
TRBD2	TRBJ2-5	TRBV27	.	CASRLAGGPETQYF	TGTGCCAGCAGACTAGCGGGAGGGCCGGAGACCCAGTACTTC
.	TRBJ2-3	TRBV6-1	.	CASSELGDTQYF	TGTGCCAGCAGTGAATTGGGAGATACGCAGTATTTT
.	TRBJ1-1	TRBV11-2	.	CASSRSGYTEAFF	TGTGCCAGCAGCCGTTCAGGTTACACTGAAGCTTTCTTT